This T cell receptor beta chain was recorded in a study of brain T cells in children with intractable seizures. CDR3 length: 15 residues. V was trimmed by 0 bases and J by 5 bases, leaving 14 bases between them. The germline gives CDR1 SGHAT, CDR2 FQNNGV. The data were produced by immunoSEQ multiplex PCR, yet TCRdb's version contains in-frame clones alone and is incomplete. The profile shows under 150,000 clones, roughly 94% of them singletons. Whole-study findings and limits: Viral specificity was inferred only from CDR3 similarity; HCMV serostatus was unknown. Clones missing pre-surgery may reflect undersampling of that blood sample.

On this clone: Its antigen is undetermined.

The chain combines TRBV11-2 with TRBJ2-7, with D tentatively TRBD2 (6 bases). The sequence derives from a boy younger than two with hemimegalencephaly and intractable seizures. Specimen: peripheral blood, collected at surgery. CDR3 residues: CASSLDLTGAHEQYF. The CDR3 nucleotides are TGTGCCAGCAGCTTAGATTTAACGGGAGCCCACGAGCAGTACTTC.